These 8 T cell receptor beta chains were sequenced from one sample in a study of shared clonotypes between healthy human individuals. Repertoires were generated with immunoSEQ multiplex PCR, while TCRdb's copy carries only in-frame clones and drops some. Here the sample spans 2 million to 2.5 million clones, almost 96% being singletons. The sample consisted of naive CD4+ T cells sorted from blood. Described subset: CD45RA+ positively selected. The receptor source for this set is a man aged 18 to 29 in good health.

Notes on this clone: The junction shows a germline mismatch at one end, possibly a read error. V usage is TRBV4-1 and J usage is TRBJ2-7, with TRBD1 matching 9 bases. The germline gives CDR1 MGHRA, CDR2 YSYEKL. The CDR3 has 15 amino acids. The CDR3 DNA follows: TGCGCCAGCAGCCCATCGGACAGGGGACCTTACGGGCAGTACTTC. Translated: CASSPSDRGPYGQYF.

This chain joins TRBV6-6 and TRBJ1-4, with 7 positions matching TRBD1. The CDR3 covers 14 residues. The germline V gene encodes CDR1 MNHNY and CDR2 SVGAGI (reference sequence). V was pared by 5 bases and J by 6 bases, with 6 bases of the junction left unmatched. CDR3 nucleotides: TGTGCCAGCAGTAGGGGGACAGAACATGAAAAACTGTTTTTT. This translates into CASSRGTEHEKLFF.

For this clone: Distinct nucleotide sequences in the sample also encode this CDR3. The chain uses TRBV5-1 and TRBJ1-1, with 7 bases identical to TRBD1. With V trimmed by 1 base and J by 2 bases, 2 bases remained unmatched. The CDR3 is 14 amino acids. CDR1 is SGHRS and CDR2 is YFSETQ in the germline V gene. The CDR3 region is CASSLRGLNTEAFF. DNA of the CDR3: TGCGCCAGCAGCTTGAGGGGGCTAAACACTGAAGCTTTCTTT.

The chain links TRBV5-1 to TRBJ2-3; the D is unclear. The CDR3 has 15 residues. The ends were cut back, 3 bases at V and 5 bases at J, with 16 bases in the middle. Germline CDR1 is SGHRS and CDR2 is YFSETQ. CDR3 coding DNA: TGCGCCAGCAGCTCAACCTCTAGGCACGGAGATACGCAGTATTTT. Amino acids: CASSSTSRHGDTQYF. Combining the CDR3 with reference TRBV5-1 and TRBJ2-3 gives the whole variable domain KAGVTQTPRYLIKTRGQQVTLSCSPISGHRSVSWYQQTPGQGLQFLFEYFSETQRNKGNFPGRFSGRQFSNSRSEMNVSTLELGDSALYLCASSSTSRHGDTQYFGPGTRLTVL.

This sequence joins TRBV30 and TRBJ1-2; 10 nucleotides line up with TRBD1. The CDR3 is 13 residues long. Germline V lookup: CDR1 GTSNPN, CDR2 SVGIG (reference sequence). The ends lost 2 bases at V and 7 bases at J; junction bases unmatched: 4. This CDR3 is CAWSQGQGPGYTF. The CDR3 region has the DNA TGTGCCTGGAGTCAGGGACAGGGGCCTGGCTACACCTTC.

Comments on this clone: The same CDR3 is also encoded by other DNA sequences in this sample. The rearrangement joins TRBV7-9 to TRBJ2-1; 11 bases line up with TRBD2. The V and J ends lost 4 bases and 4 bases, in that order; junction bases with no gene match: 3. Germline CDR1 reads SEHNR; CDR2 reads FQNEAQ (reference sequence). This CDR3 has 15 amino acids. The CDR3 loop reads CASSSGTSGYNEQFF. CDR3 nucleotides: TGTGCCAGCAGCTCCGGGACTAGCGGATACAATGAGCAGTTCTTC. The variable domain in full, completed from reference TRBV7-9 and TRBJ2-1, reads DTGVSQNPRHKITKRGQNVTFRCDPISEHNRLYWYRQTLGQGPEFLTYFQNEAQLEKSRLLSDRFSAERPKGSFSTLEIQRTEQGDSAMYLCASSSGTSGYNEQFFGPGTRLTVL.

Details on this clone: Within the sample, other DNA sequences also encode this same CDR3. The V gene is TRBV30, the J gene TRBJ1-5; D is undetermined. V dropped 1 base and J dropped 0 bases, with 7 bases sitting between them. Germline V gives CDR1 GTSNPN, CDR2 SVGIG (reference sequence). This CDR3 spans 14 amino acids. In nucleotides, the CDR3 is TGTGCCTGGAGTGCGGGCCATAGCAATCAGCCCCAGCATTTT. This translates into CAWSAGHSNQPQHF.

The chain combines TRBV6-1 with TRBJ1-4, with 7 bases fitting TRBD1. Germline V gene sequence: CDR1 MNHNS, CDR2 SASEGT. Losses at the gene ends were 8 bases for V and 5 bases for J; bases not matched to a gene: 5. CDR3 length equals 13 residues. The CDR3 DNA reads as TGTGCCAGCGCCAGGGGGGGGAATGAAAAACTGTTTTTT. Protein product: CASARGGNEKLFF.